Only a few counts were recorded for the clone carrying this T cell receptor (beta chain). Recently diagnosed hyperthyroidism of less than 2 months' duration affected patients aged 18 to 65. PBMCs stemmed from more than 7.5 ml fresh peripheral blood. RNA transcripts yielded amplified TCR beta CDR3 regions. The TCR CDR3 was amplified in a first-round RT-PCR using the HTBI primer set. TCRdb called the multiplex PCR reads again in MiXCR, with one record for every CDR3 protein. The sample has about 360,000 distinct CDR3 sequences; approximately 13% are singletons. The CDR3 is 17 amino acids. In germline, CDR1 is SGDLS, CDR2 YYNGEE. After removal of 3 bases from V and 9 bases from J, the junction contained 12 bases not matched to a gene. This specimen comes from a study of T cells in Graves' hyperthyroidism and ophthalmopathy. The wider study: Staff took peripheral blood when the initial diagnosis was made, before any treatment began.

The clonotype was recovered from a young woman with Graves' hyperthyroidism. Material for sequencing was blood. The gene calls are TRBV9 and TRBJ1-6, with 10 bases fitting TRBD1. CDR3 protein: CASSGFRDRGAFSPLHF. In DNA, the CDR3 is TGTGCCAGCAGCGGCTTCCGGGACAGGGGCGCATTTTCACCCCTCCACTTT. The whole variable domain, filled in from reference TRBV9 and TRBJ1-6, reads DSGVTQTPKHLITATGQRVTLRCSPRSGDLSVYWYQQSLDQGLQFLIQYYNGEERAKGNILERFSAQQFPDLHSELNLSSLELGDSALYFCASSGFRDRGAFSPLHFGNGTRLTVT.